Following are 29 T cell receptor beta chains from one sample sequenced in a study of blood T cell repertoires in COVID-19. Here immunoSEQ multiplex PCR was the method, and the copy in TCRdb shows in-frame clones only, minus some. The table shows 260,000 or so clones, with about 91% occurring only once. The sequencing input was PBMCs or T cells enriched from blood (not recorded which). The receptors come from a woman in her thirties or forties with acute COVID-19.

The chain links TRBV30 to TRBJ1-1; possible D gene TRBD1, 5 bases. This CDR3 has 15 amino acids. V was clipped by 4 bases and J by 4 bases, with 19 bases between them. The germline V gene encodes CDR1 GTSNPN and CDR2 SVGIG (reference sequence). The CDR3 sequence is CAWKFAGRVSTEAFF. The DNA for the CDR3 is TGTGCCTGGAAGTTTGCAGGGAGGGTGAGCACTGAAGCTTTCTTT.

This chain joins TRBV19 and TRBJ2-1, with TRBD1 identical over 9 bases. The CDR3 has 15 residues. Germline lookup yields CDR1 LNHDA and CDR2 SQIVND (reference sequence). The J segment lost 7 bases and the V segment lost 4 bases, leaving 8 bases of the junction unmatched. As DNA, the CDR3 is TGTGCCAGTAGTAGGTTTGGACAGGGGTCGAATGAGCAGTTCTTC. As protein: CASSRFGQGSNEQFF.

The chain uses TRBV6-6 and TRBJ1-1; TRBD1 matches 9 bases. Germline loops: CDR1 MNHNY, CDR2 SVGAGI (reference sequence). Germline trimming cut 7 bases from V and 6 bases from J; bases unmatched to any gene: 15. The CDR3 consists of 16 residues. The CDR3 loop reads CASKFSPGQGLAEAFF. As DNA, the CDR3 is TGTGCCAGCAAGTTTTCGCCGGGACAGGGCCTAGCTGAAGCTTTCTTT.

This CDR3 reads CASSFSLRQEFTGELFF. CDR3 sequence (DNA): TGTGCCAGCAGCTTTTCTTTGCGACAGGAGTTCACCGGGGAGCTGTTTTTT. The chain employs TRBV7-6 and TRBJ2-2; tentative D call: TRBD1 (6 bases). CDR1 is SGHVS and CDR2 is FNYEAQ in the germline V gene. The CDR3 sequence is 17 residues long. Trimming pared 3 bases from V and 4 bases from J, leaving 18 bases between. The full variable domain, rest sourced from reference TRBV7-6 and TRBJ2-2, is GAGVSQSPRYKVTKRGQDVALRCDPISGHVSLYWYRQALGQGPEFLTYFNYEAQQDKSGLPNDRFSAERPEGSISTLTIQRTEQRDSAMYRCASSFSLRQEFTGELFFGEGSRLTVL.

The CDR3: CAPGRGLYEQYF. The CDR3 nucleotides are TGTGCCCCGGGCAGGGGTCTCTACGAGCAGTACTTC. The genes are TRBV27 and TRBJ2-7; TRBD1 might be the D (6 bases). Trimming pared 11 bases from V and 3 bases from J, leaving 14 bases between. Germline V gene lookup returns CDR1 MNHEY and CDR2 SMNVEV (reference sequence). This CDR3 is 12 amino acids long.

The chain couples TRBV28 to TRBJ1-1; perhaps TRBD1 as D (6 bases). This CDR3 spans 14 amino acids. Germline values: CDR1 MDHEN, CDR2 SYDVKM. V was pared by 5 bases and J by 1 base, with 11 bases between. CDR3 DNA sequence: TGTGCCAGCAGTGCCATGACAGGGAACACTGAAGCTTTCTTT. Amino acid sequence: CASSAMTGNTEAFF. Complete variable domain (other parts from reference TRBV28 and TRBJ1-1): DVKVTQSSRYLVKRTGEKVFLECVQDMDHENMFWYRQDPGLGLRLIYFSYDVKMKEKGDIPEGYSVSREKKERFSLILESASTNQTSMYLCASSAMTGNTEAFFGQGTRLTVV.

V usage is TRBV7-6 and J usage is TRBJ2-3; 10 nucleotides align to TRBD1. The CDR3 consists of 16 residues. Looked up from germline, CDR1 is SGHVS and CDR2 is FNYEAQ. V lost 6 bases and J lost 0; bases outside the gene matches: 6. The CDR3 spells CASSRRTGGSTDTQYF. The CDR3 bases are TGTGCCAGCAGTCGTCGGACAGGGGGAAGCACAGATACGCAGTATTTT.

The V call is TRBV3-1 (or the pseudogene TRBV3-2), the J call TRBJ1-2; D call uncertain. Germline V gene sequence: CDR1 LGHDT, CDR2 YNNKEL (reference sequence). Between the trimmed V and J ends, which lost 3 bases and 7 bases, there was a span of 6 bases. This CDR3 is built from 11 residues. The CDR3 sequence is CASSHLSGYTF. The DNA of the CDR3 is TGTGCCAGCAGCCATCTCAGTGGCTACACCTTC.

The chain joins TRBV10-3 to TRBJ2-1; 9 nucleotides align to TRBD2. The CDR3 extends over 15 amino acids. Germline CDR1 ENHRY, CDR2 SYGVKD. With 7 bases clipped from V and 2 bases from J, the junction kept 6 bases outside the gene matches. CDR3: CAITPTSGTYNEQFF. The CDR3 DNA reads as TGTGCCATCACCCCGACTAGCGGAACCTACAATGAGCAGTTCTTC.

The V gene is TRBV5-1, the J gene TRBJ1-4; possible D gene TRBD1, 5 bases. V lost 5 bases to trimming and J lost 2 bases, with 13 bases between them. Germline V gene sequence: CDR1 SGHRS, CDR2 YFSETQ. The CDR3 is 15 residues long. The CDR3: CASSWGGETNEKLFF. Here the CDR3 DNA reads TGCGCCAGCAGTTGGGGGGGAGAGACTAATGAAAAACTGTTTTTT.

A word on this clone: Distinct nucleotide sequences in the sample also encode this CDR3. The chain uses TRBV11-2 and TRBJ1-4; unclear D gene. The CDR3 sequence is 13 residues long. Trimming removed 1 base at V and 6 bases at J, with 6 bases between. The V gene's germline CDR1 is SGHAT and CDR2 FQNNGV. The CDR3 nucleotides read TGTGCCAGCAGCTTAGGCGGGGATGAAAAACTGTTTTTT. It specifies CASSLGGDEKLFF.

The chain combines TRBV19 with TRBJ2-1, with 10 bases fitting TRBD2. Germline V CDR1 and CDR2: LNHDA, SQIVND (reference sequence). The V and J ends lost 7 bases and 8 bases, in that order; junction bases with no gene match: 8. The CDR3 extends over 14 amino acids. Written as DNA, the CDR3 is TGTGCCAGTACGGACCTAGCGGGAGTTGATGAGCAGTTCTTC. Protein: CASTDLAGVDEQFF.

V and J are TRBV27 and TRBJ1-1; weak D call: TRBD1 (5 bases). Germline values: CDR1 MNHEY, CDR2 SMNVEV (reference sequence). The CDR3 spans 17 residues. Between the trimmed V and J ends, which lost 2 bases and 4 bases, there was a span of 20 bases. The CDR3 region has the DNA TGTGCCAGCAGTTTAGGATGGAGGGGCGGGGGGATCACTGAAGCTTTCTTT. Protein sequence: CASSLGWRGGGITEAFF.

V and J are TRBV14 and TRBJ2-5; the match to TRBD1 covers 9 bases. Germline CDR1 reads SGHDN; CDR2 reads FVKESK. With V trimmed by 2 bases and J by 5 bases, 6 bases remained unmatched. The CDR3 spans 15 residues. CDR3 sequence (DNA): TGTGCCAGCAGCCAATACAGGGGGCGGATGGAGACCCAGTACTTC. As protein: CASSQYRGRMETQYF.

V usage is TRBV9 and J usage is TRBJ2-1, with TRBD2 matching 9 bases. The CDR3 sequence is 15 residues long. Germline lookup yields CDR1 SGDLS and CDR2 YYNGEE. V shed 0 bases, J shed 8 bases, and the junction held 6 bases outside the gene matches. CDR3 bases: TGTGCCAGCAGCGTAGGAAATAGCGGGGGAGATGAGCAGTTCTTC. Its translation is CASSVGNSGGDEQFF.

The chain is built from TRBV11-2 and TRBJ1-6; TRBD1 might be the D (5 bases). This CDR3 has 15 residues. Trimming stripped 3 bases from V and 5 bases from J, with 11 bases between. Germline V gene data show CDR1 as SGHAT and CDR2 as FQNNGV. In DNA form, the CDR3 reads TGTGCCAGCAGCTTCCCGGCAGGGAATAATTCACCCCTCCACTTT. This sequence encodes CASSFPAGNNSPLHF.

CDR3 sequence (DNA): TGTGCCAGTAGTACCGGCGCCAGCGGGAGGGCTTTTCACGAGCAGTACTTC. Residues: CASSTGASGRAFHEQYF. The rearrangement uses TRBV19 and TRBJ2-7; 10 nucleotides line up with TRBD2. The germline V gene encodes CDR1 LNHDA and CDR2 SQIVND (reference sequence). The ends lost 4 bases at V and 5 bases at J; junction bases unmatched: 14. The CDR3 runs to 17 residues.

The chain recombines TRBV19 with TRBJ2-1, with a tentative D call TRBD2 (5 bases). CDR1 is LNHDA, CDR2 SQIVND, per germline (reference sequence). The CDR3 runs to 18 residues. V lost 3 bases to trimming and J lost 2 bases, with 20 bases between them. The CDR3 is CASSMGSAPPLPYNEQFF. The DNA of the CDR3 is TGTGCCAGTAGTATGGGTAGCGCCCCCCCCCTACCCTACAATGAGCAGTTCTTC.

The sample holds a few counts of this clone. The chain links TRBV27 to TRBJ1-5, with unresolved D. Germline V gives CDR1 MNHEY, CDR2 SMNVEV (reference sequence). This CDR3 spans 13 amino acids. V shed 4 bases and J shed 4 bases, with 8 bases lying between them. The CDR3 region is CASSSQWNQPQHF. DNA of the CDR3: TGTGCCAGCAGTTCCCAGTGGAATCAGCCCCAGCATTTT.

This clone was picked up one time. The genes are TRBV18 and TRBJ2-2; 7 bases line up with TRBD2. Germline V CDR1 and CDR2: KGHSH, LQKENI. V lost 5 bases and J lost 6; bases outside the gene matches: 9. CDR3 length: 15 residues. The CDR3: CASSSSGTNAGELFF. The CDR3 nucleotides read TGTGCCAGCTCAAGTTCAGGGACTAACGCCGGGGAGCTGTTTTTT.

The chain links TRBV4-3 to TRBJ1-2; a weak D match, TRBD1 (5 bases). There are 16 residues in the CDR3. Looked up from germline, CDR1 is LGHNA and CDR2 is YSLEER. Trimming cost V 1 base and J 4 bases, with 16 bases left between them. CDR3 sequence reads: CASSQGAPRDFYGYTF. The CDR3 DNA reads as TGCGCCAGCAGCCAAGGGGCCCCACGGGACTTCTATGGCTACACCTTC.

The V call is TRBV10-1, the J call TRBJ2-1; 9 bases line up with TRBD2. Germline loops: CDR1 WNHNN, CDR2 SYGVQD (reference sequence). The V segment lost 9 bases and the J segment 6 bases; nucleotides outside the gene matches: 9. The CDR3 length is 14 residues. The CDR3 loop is CARRLAEHLNEQFF. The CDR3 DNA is TGCGCCAGACGACTAGCGGAGCACCTCAATGAGCAGTTCTTC.

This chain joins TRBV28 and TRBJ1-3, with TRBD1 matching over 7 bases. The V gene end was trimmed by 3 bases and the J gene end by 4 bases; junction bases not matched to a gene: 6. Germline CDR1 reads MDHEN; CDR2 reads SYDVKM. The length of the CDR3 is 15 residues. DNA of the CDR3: TGTGCCAGCAGTTTGAAGGGGGCATCGGGAAACACCATATATTTT. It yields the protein CASSLKGASGNTIYF. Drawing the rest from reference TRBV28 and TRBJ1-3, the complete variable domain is DVKVTQSSRYLVKRTGEKVFLECVQDMDHENMFWYRQDPGLGLRLIYFSYDVKMKEKGDIPEGYSVSREKKERFSLILESASTNQTSMYLCASSLKGASGNTIYFGEGSWLTVV.

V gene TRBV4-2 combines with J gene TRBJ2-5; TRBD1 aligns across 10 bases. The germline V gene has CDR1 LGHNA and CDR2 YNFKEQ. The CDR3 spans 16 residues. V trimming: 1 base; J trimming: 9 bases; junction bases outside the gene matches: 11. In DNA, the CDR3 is TGTGCCAGCAGCCAAGCTCTAGACAGGGGGCCGATGGCCCAGTACTTC. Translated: CASSQALDRGPMAQYF.

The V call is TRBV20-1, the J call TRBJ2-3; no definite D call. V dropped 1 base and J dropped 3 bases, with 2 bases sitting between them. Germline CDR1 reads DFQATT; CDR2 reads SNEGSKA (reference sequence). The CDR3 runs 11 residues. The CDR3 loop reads CSARATDTQYF. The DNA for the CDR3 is TGCAGTGCTAGAGCAACAGATACGCAGTATTTT.

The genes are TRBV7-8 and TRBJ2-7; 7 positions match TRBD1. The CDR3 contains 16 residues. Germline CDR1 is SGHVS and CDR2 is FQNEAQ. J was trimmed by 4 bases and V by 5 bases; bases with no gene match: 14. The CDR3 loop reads CASSIGNQGVRYEQYF. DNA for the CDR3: TGTGCCAGCAGCATCGGGAACCAGGGGGTAAGATACGAGCAGTACTTC.

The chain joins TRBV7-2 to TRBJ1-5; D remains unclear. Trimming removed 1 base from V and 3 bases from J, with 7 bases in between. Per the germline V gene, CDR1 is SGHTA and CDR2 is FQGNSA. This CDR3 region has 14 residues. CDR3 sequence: CASSLGHFNQPQHF. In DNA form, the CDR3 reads TGTGCCAGCAGCTTAGGACACTTCAATCAGCCCCAGCATTTT.

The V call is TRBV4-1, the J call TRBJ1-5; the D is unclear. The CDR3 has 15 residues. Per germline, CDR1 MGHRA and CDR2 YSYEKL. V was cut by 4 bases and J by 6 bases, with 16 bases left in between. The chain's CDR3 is CASSRSASAGQPQHF. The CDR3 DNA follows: TGCGCCAGCAGCCGTTCTGCCTCGGCGGGTCAGCCCCAGCATTTT.

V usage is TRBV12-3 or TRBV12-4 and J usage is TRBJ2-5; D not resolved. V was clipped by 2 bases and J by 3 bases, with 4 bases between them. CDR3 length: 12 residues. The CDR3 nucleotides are TGTGCCAGCAGTTTACAGGAAGAGACCCAGTACTTC. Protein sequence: CASSLQEETQYF.